A selection of T cell receptor beta chains follows, all from one sample in a study of blood T cell repertoires in COVID-19. The table came from immunoSEQ multiplex PCR; TCRdb's copy has only in-frame clones and leaves some out. The table records under 150,000 clones, 90% of them present only once. Sequenced input: peripheral blood. The source is a human donor with active COVID-19. The donor label of this sample is uncertain. Each CDR3 is given with its conserved first and last residue. D genes are given only for firm matches. A clone size is listed for some rows: how often the clone was seen (once, few, many), or a class if it is expanded.

V: TRBV27; J: TRBJ2-7; size: NA; D: NA; CDR3: CASTGGSTLREQYF; DNA: TGTGCCAGCACAGGGGGGTCGACACTACGCGAGCAGTACTTC
V: TRBV6-5; J: TRBJ1-2; size: NA; D: NA; CDR3: CASSYNRGAGYTF; DNA: TGTGCCAGCAGTTACAACCGCGGGGCTGGCTACACCTTC
V: TRBV3-1/TRBV3-2; J: TRBJ1-1; size: NA; D: NA; CDR3: CASSPRDKNTEAFF; DNA: TGTGCCAGCAGCCCTCGGGACAAGAACACTGAAGCTTTCTTT
V: TRBV12-2; J: TRBJ1-1; size: NA; D: NA; CDR3: CASRPPDRVGTEAFF; DNA: TGTGCAAGTCGCCCCCCGGACAGGGTGGGCACTGAAGCTTTCTTT
V: TRBV5-1; J: TRBJ2-2; size: once; D: TRBD1; CDR3: CASSLTSGTGTGELFF; DNA: TGCGCCAGCAGTTTGACCTCCGGGACAGGCACCGGGGAGCTGTTTTTT
V: TRBV27; J: TRBJ1-1; size: NA; D: NA; CDR3: CASVGPGPLEAFF; DNA: TGTGCCAGCGTCGGCCCAGGGCCATTAGAAGCTTTCTTT
V: TRBV5-4; J: TRBJ2-5; size: NA; D: TRBD1; CDR3: CASSSKQGIETQYF; DNA: TGTGCCAGCAGCTCGAAACAGGGGATCGAGACCCAGTACTTC
V: TRBV10-3; J: TRBJ1-1; size: few; D: NA; CDR3: CAISPGMNTEAFF; DNA: TGTGCCATCTCCCCAGGGATGAACACTGAAGCTTTCTTT
V: TRBV18; J: TRBJ1-6; size: NA; D: NA; CDR3: CASSPGGPGNSPLHF; DNA: TGTGCCAGCTCACCGGGGGGACCAGGCAATTCACCCCTCCACTTT
V: TRBV4-1; J: TRBJ1-2; size: once; D: TRBD1; CDR3: CASSQAAGGFFIYGYTF; DNA: TGCGCCAGCAGCCAAGCGGCAGGGGGGTTCTTTATATATGGCTACACCTTC
V: TRBV9; J: TRBJ2-1; size: once; D: TRBD2; CDR3: CASSLRLAGGPNEQFF; DNA: TGTGCCAGCAGCTTACGACTAGCGGGGGGGCCTAATGAGCAGTTCTTC
V: TRBV2; J: TRBJ1-6; size: NA; D: TRBD1; CDR3: CASTDRGVPPLHF; DNA: TGTGCCAGCACGGACAGGGGTGTTCCACCCCTCCACTTT
V: TRBV19; J: TRBJ1-2; size: NA; D: TRBD1; CDR3: CASSYRDRRSNYGYTF; DNA: TGTGCCAGTAGTTACCGGGACAGGCGGTCTAACTATGGCTACACCTTC
V: TRBV18; J: TRBJ2-5; size: NA; D: NA; CDR3: CASSPAQETQYF; DNA: TGTGCCAGCTCACCGGCCCAAGAGACCCAGTACTTC